This T cell receptor (beta chain) was identified during a study of shared clonotypes between healthy human individuals. The CDR3 runs to 15 residues. V lost 7 bases, J lost 0 bases, and 15 bases lay in between. Germline values: CDR1 MGHDK, CDR2 SYGVNS. TCRdb keeps only in-frame clones here, not all; method: immunoSEQ multiplex PCR. The sample contains about 980,000 clones, approximately 76% of which appear only once. The sequenced sample consisted of memory CD4+ T cells sorted from blood. The subset is: CD45RA-negative fraction. The sequence was obtained from a man between 18 and 29 years old in good health. This chain links TRBV25-1 with TRBJ1-1; maybe TRBD1 (5 bases). The CDR3 nucleotides are TGTGCCAGCACTGGGGGAGAGGGCATGAACACTGAAGCTTTCTTT. It is translated as CASTGGEGMNTEAFF.